This T cell receptor beta chain was observed in a study of neoadjuvant nivolumab and ipilimumab in lung cancer. Study summary: Nivolumab 3 mg/kg was given days 1, 15 and 29, plus ipilimumab 1 mg/kg day 1 in combination. Whole-study results and caveats: TCR richness and clonality were higher in tumors than adjacent uninvolved lung. Pretherapy blood TCR richness correlated positively with resected tumor richness.

V shed 0 bases, J shed 4 bases, and the junction held 10 bases outside the gene matches. Germline CDR1 LGHNA, CDR2 YSLEER. This CDR3 contains 18 residues. The table came from immunoSEQ multiplex PCR; TCRdb's copy has only in-frame clones and leaves some out. The data hold approximately 29,000 clones, with 65% to 85% observed a single time. To note about this clone: Antigen unknown.

Sequenced material: tumor tissue, taken after neoadjuvant nivolumab, alone or with ipilimumab, at or shortly before surgery. The clonotype was recovered from an adult with non-small cell lung cancer. The chain joins TRBV4-3 to TRBJ2-5, with 11 bases aligning to TRBD2. CDR3 protein: CASSQDLFGLAGLETQYF. In DNA, the CDR3 is TGCGCCAGCAGCCAAGATCTATTTGGACTAGCGGGCTTAGAGACCCAGTACTTC.